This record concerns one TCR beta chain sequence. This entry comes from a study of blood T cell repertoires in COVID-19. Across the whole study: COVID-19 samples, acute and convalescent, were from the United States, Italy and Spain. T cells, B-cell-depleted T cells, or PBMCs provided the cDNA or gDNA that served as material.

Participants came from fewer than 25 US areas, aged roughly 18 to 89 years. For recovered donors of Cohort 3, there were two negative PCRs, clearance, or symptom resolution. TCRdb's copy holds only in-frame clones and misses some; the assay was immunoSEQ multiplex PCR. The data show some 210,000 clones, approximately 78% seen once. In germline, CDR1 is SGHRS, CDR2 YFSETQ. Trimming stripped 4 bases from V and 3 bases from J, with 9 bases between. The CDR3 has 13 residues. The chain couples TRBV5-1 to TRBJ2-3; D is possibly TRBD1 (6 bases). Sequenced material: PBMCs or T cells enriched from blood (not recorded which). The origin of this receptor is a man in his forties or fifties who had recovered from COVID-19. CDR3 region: CASSPTGTDTQYF. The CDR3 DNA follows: TGCGCCAGCAGCCCTACAGGGACAGATACGCAGTATTTT.